Listed below are T cell receptor beta chains from one sample, sequenced in a study of neoadjuvant nivolumab and ipilimumab in lung cancer. Profiled with immunoSEQ multiplex PCR; TCRdb holds only in-frame clones, not every one. This repertoire shows approximately 5,000 clones, 60% to 85% found once; its top ten account for about 3.1%. Sequenced material: normal lung tissue adjacent to the tumor, taken after neoadjuvant nivolumab, alone or with ipilimumab, at or shortly before surgery. Every receptor here comes from an adult with non-small cell lung cancer. Some clones in this sample may be carry-over from other donors' samples. CDR3s leave out the opening cysteine and the closing phenylalanine or tryptophan. D genes are given only for firm matches. Not every row has a clone size; where given, it reads once, few, many or a size class.

v_gene	d_gene	j_gene	abundance	CDR3aa
TRBV14	NA	TRBJ1-2	NA	ASSGGKGRWNYGYT
TRBV7-2	TRBD2	TRBJ2-7	NA	ASSFRLAGAEQY
TRBV18	TRBD1	TRBJ2-5	NA	ASSPGQQETQY
TRBV18	NA	TRBJ2-7	NA	ASSPRGLEEQY
TRBV5-6	NA	TRBJ2-5	few	ASSPGGTALETQY
TRBV19	NA	TRBJ2-2	once	ASSIWGNTGELF
TRBV20-1	NA	TRBJ2-7	NA	SPDRVLEQY
TRBV6-5	NA	TRBJ2-1	NA	ASTQANEQF
TRBV7-6	NA	TRBJ1-1	NA	ASSADLNTEAF
TRBV7-8	TRBD2	TRBJ2-2	NA	ASSTGLAGKVGELF
TRBV4-3	NA	TRBJ1-2	NA	ASSQGRASNYGYT
TRBV18	NA	TRBJ1-5	once	ASSPLVSAAQH
TRBV6-5	NA	TRBJ2-4	NA	ASIPFLGASIQY
TRBV7-3	NA	TRBJ2-3	NA	ASSYTDTQY
TRBV7-2	TRBD2	TRBJ2-1	NA	ASSLAVGSGIPANEQF
TRBV29-1	NA	TRBJ2-7	NA	SVRLPGTYEQY
TRBV6-5	NA	TRBJ1-1	once	ASSYLTVNTEAF
TRBV5-4	NA	TRBJ1-2	NA	ASSRTDGYT
TRBV7-8	NA	TRBJ1-1	once	ASSLKVGGQGTEAF
TRBV9	TRBD2	TRBJ2-3	NA	ASIEGTSGGRQY
TRBV5-6	NA	TRBJ2-6	NA	ASSFRAPGANVLT
TRBV7-9	NA	TRBJ1-5	few	ASSLVGGPQH
TRBV11-3	TRBD2	TRBJ2-1	NA	ASSLDSGSRSYNEQF
TRBV18	NA	TRBJ2-1	NA	ASSPTRLKAHPNEQF
TRBV29-1	TRBD1	TRBJ1-2	NA	SVRTGGDYGYT
TRBV27	TRBD1	TRBJ1-1	NA	ASSLGTGANTEAF
TRBV29-1	TRBD1	TRBJ1-1	NA	SVARGLNTEAF
TRBV11-3	TRBD2	TRBJ2-7	NA	ASSPTSEKDYEQY
TRBV11-2	TRBD2	TRBJ2-7	NA	ASSRKAGGPAYEQY
TRBV4-1	TRBD1	TRBJ1-2	NA	ASSRSGTGDNYGYT
TRBV2	TRBD1	TRBJ1-5	NA	ASSSQGAAGNQPQH
TRBV29-1	NA	TRBJ1-5	NA	SVGMGDRQPQH
TRBV6-5	TRBD2	TRBJ2-2	NA	ASSSMGAGGTGELF